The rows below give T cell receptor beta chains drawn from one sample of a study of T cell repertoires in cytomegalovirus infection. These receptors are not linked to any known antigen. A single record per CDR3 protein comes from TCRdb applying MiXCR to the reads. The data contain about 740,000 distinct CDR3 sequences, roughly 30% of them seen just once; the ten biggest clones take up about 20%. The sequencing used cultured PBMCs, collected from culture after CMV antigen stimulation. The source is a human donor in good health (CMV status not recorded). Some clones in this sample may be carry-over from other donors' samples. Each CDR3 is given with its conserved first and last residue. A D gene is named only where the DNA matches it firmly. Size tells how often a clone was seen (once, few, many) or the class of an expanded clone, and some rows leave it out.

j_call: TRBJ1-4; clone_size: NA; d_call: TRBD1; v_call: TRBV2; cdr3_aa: CASSVTGGAATGTNEKLFF; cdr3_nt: TGTGCCAGCAGTGTAACAGGGGGCGCCGCTACGGGAACGAATGAAAAACTGTTTTTT
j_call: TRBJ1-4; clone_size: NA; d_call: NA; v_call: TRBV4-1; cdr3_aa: CASSQVGLNNEKLFF; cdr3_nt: TGCGCCAGCAGCCAAGTGGGCCTTAATAATGAAAAACTGTTTTTT
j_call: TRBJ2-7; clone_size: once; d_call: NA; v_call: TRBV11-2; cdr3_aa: CASSFSPRSYEQYF; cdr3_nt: TGTGCCAGCAGCTTTAGCCCCAGAAGTTACGAGCAGTACTTC
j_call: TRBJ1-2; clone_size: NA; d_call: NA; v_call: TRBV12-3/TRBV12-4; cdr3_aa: CASSLFSGRRKANYGYTF; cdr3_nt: TGTGCCAGCAGTTTATTTTCGGGCAGGAGGAAGGCTAACTATGGCTACACCTTC
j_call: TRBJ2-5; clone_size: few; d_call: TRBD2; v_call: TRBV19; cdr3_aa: CASGGGGPQETQYF; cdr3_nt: TGTGCCAGTGGGGGGGGAGGCCCCCAAGAGACCCAGTACTTC
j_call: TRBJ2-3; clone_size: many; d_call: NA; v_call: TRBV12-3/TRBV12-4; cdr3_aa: CASSPQGSPDTQYF; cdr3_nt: TGTGCCAGCAGTCCTCAGGGTAGTCCAGATACGCAGTATTTT
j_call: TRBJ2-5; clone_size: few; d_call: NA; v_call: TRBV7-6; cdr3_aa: CASSLARPQETQYF; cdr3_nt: TGTGCCAGCAGCTTAGCGAGGCCTCAAGAGACCCAGTACTTC
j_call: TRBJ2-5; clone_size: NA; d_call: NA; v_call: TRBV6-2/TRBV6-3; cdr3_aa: CASSDWAEETQYF; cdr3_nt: TGTGCCAGCAGTGATTGGGCCGAAGAGACCCAGTACTTC
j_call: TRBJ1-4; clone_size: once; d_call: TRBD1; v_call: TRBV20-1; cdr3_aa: CSARTGAGEKLFF; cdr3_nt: TGCAGTGCCAGGACAGGGGCGGGCGAAAAACTGTTTTTT
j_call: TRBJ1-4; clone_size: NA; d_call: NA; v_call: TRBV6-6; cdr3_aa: CASSTRGSANEKLFF; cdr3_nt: TGTGCCAGCAGCACCCGGGGGTCGGCTAATGAAAAACTGTTTTTT
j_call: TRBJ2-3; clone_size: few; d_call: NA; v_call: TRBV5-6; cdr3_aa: CASSLATGLLDTQYF; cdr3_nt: TGTGCCAGCAGCTTGGCCACTGGACTATTGGATACGCAGTATTTT
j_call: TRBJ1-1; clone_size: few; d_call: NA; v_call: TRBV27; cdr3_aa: CASKIGTYTEAFF; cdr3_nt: TGTGCCAGCAAGATCGGGACCTACACTGAAGCTTTCTTT
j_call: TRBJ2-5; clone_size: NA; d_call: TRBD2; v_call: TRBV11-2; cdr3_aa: CASSMTSGGAWETQYF; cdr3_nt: TGTGCCAGCAGCATGACTAGCGGGGGGGCCTGGGAGACCCAGTACTTC
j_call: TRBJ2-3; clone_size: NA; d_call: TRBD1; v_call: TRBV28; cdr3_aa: CASSPRDRDQDTQYF; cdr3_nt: TGTGCCAGCAGCCCCCGGGACAGAGACCAGGATACGCAGTATTTT
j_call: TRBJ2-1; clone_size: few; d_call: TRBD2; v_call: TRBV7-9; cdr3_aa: CASAWTSASSYNEQFF; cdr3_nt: TGTGCCAGCGCCTGGACTAGCGCTAGCTCCTACAATGAGCAGTTCTTC
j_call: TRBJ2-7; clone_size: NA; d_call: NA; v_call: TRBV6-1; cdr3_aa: CASSEGRGGYEQYF; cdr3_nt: TGTGCCAGCAGTGAAGGTAGGGGGGGCTACGAGCAGTACTTC
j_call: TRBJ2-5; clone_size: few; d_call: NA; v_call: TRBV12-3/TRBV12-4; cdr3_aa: CASSFGQGLAQYF; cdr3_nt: TGTGCCAGCAGTTTTGGTCAAGGTCTGGCCCAGTACTTC
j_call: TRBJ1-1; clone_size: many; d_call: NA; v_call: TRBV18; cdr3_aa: CASSPKGNRMNTEAFF; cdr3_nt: TGTGCCAGCTCACCCAAGGGAAACCGGATGAACACTGAAGCTTTCTTT
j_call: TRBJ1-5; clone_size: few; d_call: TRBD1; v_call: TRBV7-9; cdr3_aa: CASSLYWGQGDGQPQHF; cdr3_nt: TGTGCCAGCAGCTTATATTGGGGACAGGGGGACGGGCAGCCCCAGCATTTT
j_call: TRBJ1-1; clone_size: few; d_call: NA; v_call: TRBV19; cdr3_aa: CASSIEIMNTEAFF; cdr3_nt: TGTGCCAGTAGTATAGAGATCATGAACACTGAAGCTTTCTTT
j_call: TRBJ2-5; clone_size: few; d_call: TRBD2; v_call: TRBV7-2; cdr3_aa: CASSSGTMDQTQYF; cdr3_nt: TGTGCCAGCAGCTCCGGGACTATGGACCAGACCCAGTACTTC
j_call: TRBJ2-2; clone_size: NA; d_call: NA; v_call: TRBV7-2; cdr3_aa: CASSLQRGAGELFF; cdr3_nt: TGTGCCAGCAGCCTGCAAAGGGGCGCCGGGGAGCTGTTTTTT
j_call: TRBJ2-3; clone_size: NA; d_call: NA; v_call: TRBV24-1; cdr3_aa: CATSDTGVGETDTQYF; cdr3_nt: TGTGCCACCAGTGATACCGGGGTAGGGGAAACAGATACGCAGTATTTT
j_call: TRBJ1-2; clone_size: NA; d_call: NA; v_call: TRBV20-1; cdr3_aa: CSASLREALGDGYTF; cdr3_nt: TGCAGTGCTTCTTTGCGGGAAGCTTTGGGAGATGGCTACACCTTC
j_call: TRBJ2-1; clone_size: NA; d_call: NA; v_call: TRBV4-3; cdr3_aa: CASSQVSADEQFF; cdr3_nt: TGCGCCAGCAGCCAAGTTAGCGCCGATGAGCAGTTCTTC
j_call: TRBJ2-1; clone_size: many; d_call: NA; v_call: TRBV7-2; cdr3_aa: CASSLSTSNEQFF; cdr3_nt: TGTGCCAGCAGCTTATCGACCAGCAATGAGCAGTTCTTC
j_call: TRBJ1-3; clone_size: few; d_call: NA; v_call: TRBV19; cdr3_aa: CASTYDSSGNTIYF; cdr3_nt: TGTGCCAGTACTTACGACAGCTCTGGAAACACCATATATTTT
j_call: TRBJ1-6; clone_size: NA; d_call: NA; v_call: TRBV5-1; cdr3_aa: CASSFERGGSPLHF; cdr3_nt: TGCGCCAGCAGCTTTGAGAGGGGTGGGTCACCCCTCCACTTT
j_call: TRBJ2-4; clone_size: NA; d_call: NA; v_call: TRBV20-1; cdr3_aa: CSAAGTAEGKNIQYF; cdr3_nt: TGCAGTGCTGCGGGGACAGCCGAGGGCAAAAACATTCAGTACTTC
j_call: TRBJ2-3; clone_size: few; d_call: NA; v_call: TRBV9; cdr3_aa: CASSVGLTSTDTQYF; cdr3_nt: TGTGCCAGCAGCGTAGGACTTACTAGCACAGATACGCAGTATTTT
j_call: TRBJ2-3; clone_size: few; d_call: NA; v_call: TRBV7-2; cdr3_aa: CASSLEGRGGSDTQYF; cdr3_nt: TGTGCCAGCAGCTTAGAGGGCAGGGGGGGCTCAGATACGCAGTATTTT
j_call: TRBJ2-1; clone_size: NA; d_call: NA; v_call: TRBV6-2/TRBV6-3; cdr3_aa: CASLWGAGISSNEQFF; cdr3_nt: TGTGCCAGCCTCTGGGGCGCAGGGATCTCTTCCAATGAGCAGTTCTTC
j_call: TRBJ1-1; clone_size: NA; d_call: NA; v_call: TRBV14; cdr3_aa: CASSQESITEAFF; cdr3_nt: TGTGCCAGCAGCCAAGAGTCGATCACTGAAGCTTTCTTT
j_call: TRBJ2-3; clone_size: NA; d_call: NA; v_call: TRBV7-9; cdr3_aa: CASSPTPGVTDTQYF; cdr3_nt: TGTGCCAGCAGTCCAACTCCAGGGGTCACAGATACGCAGTATTTT
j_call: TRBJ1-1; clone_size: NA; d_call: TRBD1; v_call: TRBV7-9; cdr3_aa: CASSFPERDSYSMNTEAFF; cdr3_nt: TGTGCCAGCAGCTTCCCGGAAAGGGACAGCTACTCCATGAACACTGAAGCTTTCTTT
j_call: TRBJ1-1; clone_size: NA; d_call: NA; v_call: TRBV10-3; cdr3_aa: CAISDAGTEAFF; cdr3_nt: TGTGCCATCAGTGATGCGGGCACTGAAGCTTTCTTT
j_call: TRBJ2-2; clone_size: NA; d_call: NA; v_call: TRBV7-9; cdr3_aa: CASSPRAGWDTGELFF; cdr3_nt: TGTGCCAGCAGCCCACGGGCAGGGTGGGACACCGGGGAGCTGTTTTTT
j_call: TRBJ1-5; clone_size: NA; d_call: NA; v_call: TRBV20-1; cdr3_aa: CSARDPFGIGNQPQHF; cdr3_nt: TGCAGTGCTAGGGACCCTTTTGGGATAGGCAATCAGCCCCAGCATTTT
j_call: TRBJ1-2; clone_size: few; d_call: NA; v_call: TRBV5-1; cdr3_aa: CASSYLTDNYGYTF; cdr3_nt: TGCGCCAGCAGCTACCTGACGGATAACTATGGCTACACCTTC
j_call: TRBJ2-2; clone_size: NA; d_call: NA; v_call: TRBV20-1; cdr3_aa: CSAQRRAEYTGELFF; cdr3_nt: TGCAGTGCTCAACGCCGGGCGGAATACACCGGGGAGCTGTTTTTT
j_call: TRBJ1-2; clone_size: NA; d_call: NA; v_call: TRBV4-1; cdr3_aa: CASSPGQHYGYTF; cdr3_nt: TGCGCCAGCAGCCCAGGACAGCACTATGGCTACACCTTC
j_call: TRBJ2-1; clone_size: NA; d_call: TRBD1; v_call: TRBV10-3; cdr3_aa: CAISGTGQVVGNEQFF; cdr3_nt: TGTGCCATCAGCGGGACAGGGCAAGTCGTGGGGAATGAGCAGTTCTTC
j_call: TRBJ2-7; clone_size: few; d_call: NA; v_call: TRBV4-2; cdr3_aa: CASSQEMGLYEQYF; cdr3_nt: TGTGCCAGCAGCCAAGAGATGGGACTTTACGAGCAGTACTTC
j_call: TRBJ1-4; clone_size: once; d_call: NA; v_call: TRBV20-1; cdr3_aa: CSARPGTLRMGLFF; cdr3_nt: TGCAGTGCTCGACCCGGGACGCTCAGGATGGGGCTGTTTTTT
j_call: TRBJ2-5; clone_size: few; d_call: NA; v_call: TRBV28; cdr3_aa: CASSIRGSETQYF; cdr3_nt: TGTGCCAGCAGTATAAGGGGGAGCGAGACCCAGTACTTC
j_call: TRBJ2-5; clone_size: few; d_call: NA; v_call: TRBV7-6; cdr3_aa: CASSLGTGLETQYF; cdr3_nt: TGTGCCAGCAGCTTAGGAACTGGGCTAGAGACCCAGTACTTC
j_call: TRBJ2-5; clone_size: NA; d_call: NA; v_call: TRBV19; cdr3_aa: CASSKSGGALQETQYF; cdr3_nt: TGTGCCAGTAGTAAGTCTGGGGGGGCCCTACAAGAGACCCAGTACTTC
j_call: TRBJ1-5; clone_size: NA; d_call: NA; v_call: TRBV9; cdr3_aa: CASSAGGAQPQHF; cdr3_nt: TGTGCCAGCAGCGCCGGAGGGGCTCAGCCCCAGCATTTT